Sequencing of this T cell receptor (beta chain) was carried out in a study of cytomegalovirus exposure and HLA in healthy donors (dated by TCRdb to 2017 to 2019). Study-wide context: An earlier analysis of 587 of the donors reported 250 to 300 Gb of sequence data and 117 million unique TCR beta sequences from 150 million to 200 million T cells. An early release covering roughly 600 HLA-typed donors comprised approximately 290 gigabases of sequencing data and tens of millions of unique TCR sequences. Among the roughly 390 genotyped donors, around 81% belonged to the genetic ancestry cluster associated with self-reported Caucasian donors. The study was designed to test whether signatures of past pathogen exposure could be identified by cataloging public T cell receptors. The study profiled the T cell repertoires of hundreds of subjects by immunosequencing and related them to cytomegalovirus serostatus. In addition to the first cohort of approximately 670 subjects, a separate validation cohort of 120 different subjects was used. To predict cytomegalovirus infection status, the study brought together high-throughput TCR immunosequencing, statistical association of individual TCRs with disease status, and machine learning. To study patterns of TCR occurrence, a later analysis re-analyzed previously published TCR beta repertoires from 650 to 750 donors and added high-resolution HLA genotyping. Rather than drawing on any new phenotypic data, the later analysis identified candidate immune exposures from TCR beta sequences and the way those sequences occurred across donors. An earlier analysis of some 600 of the donors applied high-throughput TCR beta sequencing to assess whether each TCR beta V gene segment acted as functional or pseudogenic. Alongside the repertoire data, information on donor age, sex, ethnicity and CMV serostatus was compiled. Genome-wide SNP genotypes for about 65% of the 666 donors were used in a later genetic analysis, which treated that subset as a discovery cohort. All discovery cohort repertoires had been generated on a single sequencing platform. HLA typing covered class I and class II loci at four-digit resolution. The number of donors typed differed by locus, with 629-630 for A, B, C, DRB1 and DQB1, roughly 520 for DQA1, approximately 570 for DPA1, and over 400 for DPB1. About five DR-DQ haplotypes were treated as single units for association and clustering because of strong linkage in the cohort. Among some 410 genotyped donors of the cohort, an average of about 220,000 unique TCR beta nucleotide sequences was sequenced per donor, of which about 19% were non-productive.

A word on this clone: The specificity of this receptor is unknown. No qualities accompany the bases; no much larger clone lies one base away.

The full study reports these points: In a later genetic analysis, a missense DCLRE1C variant was associated with V-gene and J-gene trimming of TCR beta chains, and the association was replicated in an independent cohort. A further reported finding was that TCR beta sequences accurately predicted the HLA-A and HLA-B alleles for most subjects in the first cohort. Because some donors lacked HLA typing at each locus, the association tests relied only on the typed subset. Correlated functional status among segregating V segments might be attributable to linkage disequilibrium, but an unknown experimental factor could not be ruled out. In a later analysis, TCR association rates were found to vary across HLA loci, with the most associated TCRs seen for DRB1 alleles and the fewest for HLA-C alleles. When HLA alleles, especially DR and DQ, strongly co-occurred, TCR associations were difficult to assign to individual alleles. Most TCR sequences were observed very rarely across donors, whereas some public TCRs were present in many individuals. In an earlier analysis of some 500 of the donors, most TCR beta V segments appeared in productive rearrangements about 90% or about 30% of the time, broadly matching IMGT annotations. Only TCR beta chains were sequenced in this cohort, and the absence of alpha or paired-chain data limited detectable features. In vitro tests confirmed that a few of the cytomegalovirus-associated TCR beta chains recognize cytomegalovirus antigens. In both the original and validation cohorts, the classifier was reported to diagnose cytomegalovirus status with high specificity and sensitivity. Because counts were too low, 15 to 20 rarely observed V segments, including chromosome 9 orphons, were excluded from the earlier analysis of 587 of the donors. It was suggested by the authors that the approach could potentially be generalized to other disease states and immunological phenotypes. The study listed approximately 150 TCR beta chains as associated with cytomegalovirus. A later analysis found that most CMV-associated TCR beta chains appeared HLA-restricted, with HLA associations seemingly driven largely by CMV exposure. The 87-base-pair reads could not distinguish some IMGT-functional V segments, including TRBV6-2 and TRBV6-3, so those segments were excluded. Presence/absence analyses assumed roughly uniform sequencing depth across donors, an assumption that may not hold. At a false discovery rate of 0.05, a later analysis linked about 17,000 TCR beta sequences to specific HLA alleles. In a later analysis, several top co-occurrence clusters were reported to appear linked to parvovirus B19, influenza, CMV and Epstein-Barr virus. According to a later genetic analysis, donors in an Asian-associated ancestry cluster had fewer N-insertions in productive TCRs than the approximately 670-donor mean. In a later analysis, HLA-associated TCR beta chains showed more clonal expansion and lower generation probabilities than non-associated chains that were equally common. A group of highly shared sequence variants was considered likely to be a technical artifact of the sequencing pipeline. The only immune exposure information available for the cohort was CMV serostatus.

The library was built by means of the immunoSEQ multiplex PCR assay. A mixture of 60 forward primers for TCR Vbeta segments and 13 reverse primers for TCR Jbeta segments was used in the multiplex PCR. A multiplex PCR assay on genomic DNA amplified the CDR3 region of rearranged TCR beta genes. The amplified TCR beta libraries were sequenced on the Illumina HiSeq System as 87-base-pair reads. Per the original workflow: A later analysis tallied around 87 million unique TCR beta chains across the 666 repertoires, and roughly 11 million of those chains were shared by two or more donors. Raw reads were error-corrected and collapsed into unique sequences with a nearest-neighbor algorithm that merged closely related sequences to remove PCR and sequencing errors. V, D and J gene segments were assigned by aligning CDR3 sequences to IMGT reference sequences. For a sequence to be retained, a match of at least six nucleotides to both a V gene segment and a J gene segment was required. A rearrangement counted as productive if the CDR3 had no stop codons and remained in frame with V and J, and every other rearrangement counted as non-productive. Following IMGT convention, CDR3 was defined as the stretch from the second conserved V-encoded cysteine up to the conserved J-encoded phenylalanine. In an earlier analysis of more than 550 of the donors, sequences lacking an unambiguous match to a single V gene segment were excluded. In an earlier analysis of several hundred of the donors, a V segment was called functional when productive rearrangements were above 56.7%, and segregating when the standard deviation between donors exceeded 5%. To diagnose cytomegalovirus status from the catalog of TCR beta chain sequences, a statistical classification framework was built. In a later analysis, TCR nucleotide sequences were compared against IMGT/GENE-DB human TR gene sequences so that V and J genes could be assigned. The TCRdist pipeline was used in a later analysis to assign CDR3 sequences and most-parsimonious VDJ recombination scenarios. A later analysis defined each TCR beta chain by its CDR3 amino acid sequence plus V-gene family, and excluded reads lacking a unique V-gene family. To address suspected cross-contamination and a sequencing artifact, a later analysis removed a few hundred highly shared, low-generation-probability nucleotide sequences. For each public chain, a later analysis derived a clonal expansion index from normalized ranks of inferred template counts within each repertoire. Generation probabilities in a later analysis came from a VDJ recombination model fitted to out-of-frame rearrangements, and those results were checked against IGoR. Hypergeometric tests were used in a later analysis to score TCR-TCR, TCR-HLA and TCR-CMV co-occurrence, with a repertoire-size bias correction applied to the TCR pairs. False discovery rates were estimated in a later analysis by permuting HLA or CMV assignments 20 times. In a later analysis, co-occurring TCRs were grouped using DBSCAN, with TCRdist sequence similarity added in when clustering inside HLA-allele-positive subsets. Repertoires with fewer than 30,000 or more than 120,000 public chains were left out of co-occurrence clustering, as were a handful of repertoires with anomalous nucleotide sharing. Not all clones reach the TCRdb copy of this immuneACCESS table, which keeps in-frame sequences only. Checked studies attribute under half of the gap to unresolved V genes and leave the rest unexplained. The DNA gave D and trimming, while V, J and clone size come from that table. The sample table contains about 83,000 clones; only one count was recorded for around 79% of them. The ten most abundant clones make up approximately 6% of the sample.

The cohort was made up of several hundred healthy bone marrow donors. At the time of sampling, every cohort member was nominally healthy, though immune exposures that went unrecorded were likely present. The donor was CMV seropositive and belonged to the group of about 290 seropositive cohort members. A peripheral blood sample was collected from each donor, and TCR beta sequencing was performed on peripheral blood mononuclear cells. Genomic DNA was extracted from the blood cell samples with the Qiagen DNeasy Blood Extraction Kit. Trimming at the junction amounts to 3 bases on V and 2 bases on J, and the germline ends lie 9 bases apart. From a lookup of the germline V gene, CDR1 and CDR2 are MGHRA and YSYEKL. Inclusive of the bounding cysteine and phenylalanine, the CDR3 is 14 residues long. The read is trimmed to its CDR3 DNA, 42 bases read in frame from base 1.

The TCR sequence derives from a man between 18 and 35 years old in good health and CMV-seropositive. Sequencing used PBMCs. The sequence joins TRBV4-1 to TRBJ2-3, with a tentative D gene TRBD2 over 5 matching bases. This receptor carries the CDR3 CASSHSGYTDTQYF. The nucleotide sequence is given as TGCGCCAGCAGCCACAGCGGTTACACAGATACGCAGTATTTT.